These 22 T cell receptor beta chains were all obtained from the same sample, sequenced in a study of OX40 agonist ivuxolimab in advanced cancers. Some clones are missing from TCRdb's copy, which holds only in-frame ones; the method was immunoSEQ multiplex PCR. The sample shows approximately 51,000 clones, over 65% of them seen only once. The source was CD4+ or CD8+ T cells sorted from blood, collected in a trial of the OX40 agonist ivuxolimab. The origin of the receptors is an adult with an advanced solid tumor such as melanoma, head and neck, liver or kidney cancer.

The chain joins TRBV10-3 to TRBJ1-2, with D unresolved. V was trimmed by 4 bases and J by 0 bases, leaving 12 bases between them. The CDR3 sequence is 15 residues long. The V gene's germline CDR1 is ENHRY and CDR2 SYGVKD. The DNA for the CDR3 is TGTGCCATCAGTGCTTTGGCGGGGACTAACTATGGCTACACCTTC. Translation gives CAISALAGTNYGYTF.

The chain couples TRBV19 to TRBJ2-2, with D possibly matching TRBD1 (6 bases). The CDR3 spans 14 residues. V was pared by 5 bases and J by 6 bases, with 13 bases between. Per germline, CDR1 LNHDA and CDR2 SQIVND (reference sequence). The CDR3 reads CASSVTGFAGELFF. CDR3 sequence (DNA): TGTGCCAGTAGTGTGACAGGTTTCGCCGGGGAGCTGTTTTTT.

This clone is deemed medium-sized. The V gene is TRBV6-1, the J gene TRBJ1-5; no firm D call. The CDR3 covers 14 residues. The germline V and J ends were trimmed by 6 bases and 4 bases, with 13 bases remaining between them. Germline CDR1 is MNHNS and CDR2 is SASEGT. CDR3 in DNA: TGTGCCAGCAGCGCCGACGGCTCTAATCAGCCCCAGCATTTT. Amino acids: CASSADGSNQPQHF.

The gene calls are TRBV4-1 and TRBJ1-5; 10 bases are shared with TRBD1. Germline V gene lookup returns CDR1 MGHRA and CDR2 YSYEKL. Trimming cost V 4 bases and J 4 bases; bases outside gene matches: 10. This CDR3 is 17 amino acids long. CDR3 sequence reads: CASSLSGDRGGNQPQHF. CDR3 bases: TGCGCCAGCAGCCTCTCAGGGGACAGGGGCGGGAATCAGCCCCAGCATTTT.

This clone has just a few counts. The CDR3 protein is CASSPGQSNQPQHF. The CDR3 bases are TGTGCCAGCAGTCCAGGACAGTCTAATCAGCCCCAGCATTTT. The rearrangement links TRBV27 to TRBJ1-5; possible D gene TRBD1, 6 bases. The CDR3 runs 14 residues. Per the germline V gene, CDR1 is MNHEY and CDR2 is SMNVEV (reference sequence). With 5 bases removed from V and 4 bases from J, the gap between germline ends came to 12 bases.

The rearrangement links TRBV18 to TRBJ2-7; 8 nucleotides match TRBD1. The junction had 10 bases not matched to a gene; V was cut back by 10 bases and J by 2 bases. This CDR3 has 14 residues. From germline, CDR1 is KGHSH and CDR2 LQKENI. The CDR3 nucleotides are TGTGCCACCTCCCGAGGACAGGGAACCTACGAGCAGTACTTC. It codes for CATSRGQGTYEQYF.

This chain connects TRBV11-3 to TRBJ2-3; tentatively, D is TRBD2 (7 bases). The CDR3 loop spans 13 amino acids. Trimming pared 0 bases from V and 12 bases from J, leaving 13 bases between. In germline, CDR1 is SGHNT, CDR2 YENEEA. CDR3 protein: CASSLDRGAKQYF. The CDR3, as DNA: TGTGCCAGCAGCTTAGATCGGGGGGCAAAACAGTATTTT.

J is TRBJ2-1 and V is TRBV4-2, with unresolved D. Per the germline V gene, CDR1 is LGHNA and CDR2 is YNFKEQ. Trimming removed 1 base from V and 7 bases from J, with 8 bases in between. The CDR3 spans 13 residues. The CDR3 reads CASSQVAQNEQFF. The DNA of the CDR3 is TGTGCCAGCAGCCAAGTGGCTCAGAATGAGCAGTTCTTC.

CDR3 residues: CASTAWGGTYEQYF. The CDR3 DNA is TGTGCCAGCACCGCGTGGGGGGGGACCTACGAGCAGTACTTC. The chain employs TRBV28 and TRBJ2-7; 7 bases fit TRBD2. Trimming removed 7 bases from V and 2 bases from J; junction bases left unmatched: 8. This CDR3 comprises 14 residues. Germline assignment: CDR1 MDHEN and CDR2 SYDVKM. Filled out from reference TRBV28 and TRBJ2-7, the complete variable domain reads DVKVTQSSRYLVKRTGEKVFLECVQDMDHENMFWYRQDPGLGLRLIYFSYDVKMKEKGDIPEGYSVSREKKERFSLILESASTNQTSMYLCASTAWGGTYEQYFGPGTRLTVT.

Only a few counts were recorded for this clone. The chain carries TRBV27 and TRBJ1-2; possible D gene TRBD1, 6 bases. V dropped 7 bases and J dropped 3 bases, with 18 bases sitting between them. Per the germline V gene, CDR1 is MNHEY and CDR2 is SMNVEV (reference sequence). The CDR3 extends over 15 amino acids. The CDR3 loop is CASTGSTRGHYGYTF. The CDR3 DNA follows: TGTGCCAGCACAGGATCAACCAGGGGTCACTATGGCTACACCTTC.

The chain has TRBV5-4 and TRBJ1-1; TRBD1 matches 10 bases. Per the germline V gene, CDR1 is SGHNT and CDR2 is YYREEE (reference sequence). This CDR3 region has 14 residues. Unmatched junction bases numbered 4, after V lost 4 bases and J lost 4 bases. CDR3 coding DNA: TGTGCCAGCAGCATAGACAGGGGGCTCACTGAAGCTTTCTTT. This translates into CASSIDRGLTEAFF.

In its sample, this clone was seen a few times. This rearrangement joins TRBV9 to TRBJ1-3; 7 bases are shared with TRBD1. CDR1 is SGDLS, CDR2 YYNGEE, per germline. The V gene end was trimmed by 3 bases and the J gene end by 1 base; junction bases not matched to a gene: 4. The CDR3 is made up of 15 amino acids. The CDR3 sequence is CASSATGPSGNTIYF. In DNA, the CDR3 is TGTGCCAGCAGCGCGACAGGGCCTTCTGGAAACACCATATATTTT.

The chain is built from TRBV29-1 and TRBJ1-4; D is uncertain. This CDR3 region has 13 residues. V dropped 7 bases and J dropped 8 bases, with 17 bases sitting between them. From germline, CDR1 is SQVTM and CDR2 ANQGSEA. The CDR3 here is CSARGIIVEKLFF. In nucleotides, the CDR3 is TGCAGCGCCCGAGGGATTATAGTGGAAAAACTGTTTTTT.

The rearrangement links TRBV6-6 to TRBJ1-2; 9 positions match TRBD1. Germline CDR1 and CDR2: MNHNY and SVGAGI (reference sequence). The V and J ends lost 5 bases and 2 bases, in that order; junction bases with no gene match: 9. The CDR3 consists of 16 residues. CDR3 DNA sequence: TGTGCCAGCAGTCTCTCCGGGACAGGGAAGAACTATGGCTACACCTTC. This gives the protein CASSLSGTGKNYGYTF.

The chain is built from TRBV27 and TRBJ1-6; 11 nucleotides agree with TRBD1. The junction had 3 bases not matched to a gene; V was cut back by 8 bases and J by 9 bases. There are 13 residues in the CDR3. Germline CDR1 reads MNHEY; CDR2 reads SMNVEV (reference sequence). CDR3 DNA sequence: TGTGCCAGCGGACAGGGGGCTGGTTCACCCCTCCACTTT. This translates into CASGQGAGSPLHF.

V gene TRBV28 combines with J gene TRBJ2-1; 9 positions agree with TRBD1. With 4 bases clipped from V and 9 bases from J, the junction kept 7 bases outside the gene matches. Germline V gene lookup returns CDR1 MDHEN and CDR2 SYDVKM. The CDR3 spans 14 residues. The CDR3 coding sequence is TGTGCCAGCAGTTCGGGACAGGGTTTTGGTGAGCAGTTCTTC. Translated: CASSSGQGFGEQFF.

The chain links TRBV28 to TRBJ2-2, with D possibly TRBD2 on 5 matching bases. V dropped 5 bases and J dropped 8 bases, with 18 bases sitting between them. Germline V gives CDR1 MDHEN, CDR2 SYDVKM. The CDR3 contains 15 residues. The CDR3 nucleotides are TGTGCCAGCAGTCCTCCGGGCGGGTTGACAGGGGAGCTGTTTTTT. This sequence encodes CASSPPGGLTGELFF.

The V gene is TRBV19, the J gene TRBJ2-7; TRBD2 aligns across 11 bases. There are 16 residues in the CDR3. V gave up 6 bases and J gave up 3 bases; unmatched junction bases: 10. Germline lookup yields CDR1 LNHDA and CDR2 SQIVND (reference sequence). CDR3 sequence (DNA): TGTGCCAGTAGCTCCTTTGGCACTAGCGGGAGCTACGAGCAGTACTTC. Residues: CASSSFGTSGSYEQYF.

The V and J genes are TRBV6-5 and TRBJ1-2; weak D call: TRBD1 (6 bases). The V gene's germline CDR1 is MNHEY and CDR2 SVGAGI. The length of the CDR3 is 15 residues. With 7 bases removed from V and 2 bases from J, the gap between germline ends came to 17 bases. The CDR3 reads CASTMAGGRNYGYTF. For the CDR3, the DNA is TGTGCCAGCACCATGGCTGGGGGCAGAAACTATGGCTACACCTTC.

The CDR3 DNA follows: TGCGCCAGCAGCTTGGACTGGGGGACCGGGGAGCTGTTTTTT. Its translation is CASSLDWGTGELFF. This chain uses TRBV5-1 with TRBJ2-2; D could derive from TRBD1 or TRBD2 (5 bases each). V lost 0 bases and J 5 bases, leaving 8 bases between the germline ends. The CDR3 is made up of 14 amino acids. CDR1 SGHRS and CDR2 YFSETQ come from the germline V gene.

V and J are TRBV5-6 and TRBJ1-1; D may be TRBD1 (6 bases). The CDR3 runs 13 residues. V was trimmed by 1 base and J by 11 bases, leaving 15 bases between them. Germline V lookup: CDR1 SGHDT, CDR2 YYEEEE. DNA for the CDR3: TGTGCCAGCAGCTTGTACCAGGGGTTGGGCGCTTTCTTT. It encodes CASSLYQGLGAFF.

This chain joins TRBV6-1 and TRBJ1-1, with a weak D call TRBD1 (6 bases). Germline assignment: CDR1 MNHNS and CDR2 SASEGT. The CDR3 contains 14 residues. Between the trimmed V and J ends, which lost 2 bases and 8 bases, there was a span of 15 bases. The CDR3 bases are TGTGCCAGCAGTGAAAGCAGGGGACGAAGAGAAGCTTTCTTT. Its translation is CASSESRGRREAFF.